The clone carrying this T cell receptor (beta chain) was observed a handful of times. The target antigen is unknown. With 60 Vbeta and 13 Jbeta primers, the PCR was carried out. TCRdb's table, derived via immunoSEQ multiplex PCR, lists solely in-frame clones and lacks some. This sample carries around 180,000 clones, just under 80% of them seen once, and the ten largest clones take under 15%. The data are from a study of cytomegalovirus exposure and HLA in healthy donors. V gave up 1 base and J gave up 10 bases, with 11 bases separating them. The germline V gene encodes CDR1 MGHRA and CDR2 YSYEKL. CDR3 length: 13 amino acids. Although they were nominally healthy when sampled, donors likely had unrecorded immune exposures. General study points: Trimming of TCR beta V- and J-genes showed a link, identified in a later analysis, to a missense DCLRE1C variant. Associated with cytomegalovirus, according to the listing, were about 160 TCR beta chains.

The sequencing sample was made of PBMCs. This chain uses TRBV4-1 with TRBJ1-3; possibly TRBD1 for D (5 bases). This sequence originates from a woman aged 45 to 65 in good health and CMV-seropositive. The CDR3 loop is CASSQGQGKTIYF. CDR3 bases: TGCGCCAGCAGCCAAGGGCAGGGTAAAACCATATATTTT.